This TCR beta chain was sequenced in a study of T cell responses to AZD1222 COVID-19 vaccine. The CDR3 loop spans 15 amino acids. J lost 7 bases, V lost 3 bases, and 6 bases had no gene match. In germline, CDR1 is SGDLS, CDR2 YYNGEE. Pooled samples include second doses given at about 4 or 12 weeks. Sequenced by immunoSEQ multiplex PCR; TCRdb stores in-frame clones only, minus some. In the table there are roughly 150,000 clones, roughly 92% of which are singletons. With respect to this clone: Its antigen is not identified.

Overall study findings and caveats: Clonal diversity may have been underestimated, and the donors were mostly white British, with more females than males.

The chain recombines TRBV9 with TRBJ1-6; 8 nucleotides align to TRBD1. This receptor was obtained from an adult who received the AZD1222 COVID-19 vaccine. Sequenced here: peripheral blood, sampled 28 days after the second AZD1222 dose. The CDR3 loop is CASSAGQGGNSPLHF. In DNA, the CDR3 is TGTGCCAGCAGCGCCGGACAGGGAGGGAATTCACCCCTCCACTTT. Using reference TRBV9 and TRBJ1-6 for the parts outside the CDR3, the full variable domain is DSGVTQTPKHLITATGQRVTLRCSPRSGDLSVYWYQQSLDQGLQFLIQYYNGEERAKGNILERFSAQQFPDLHSELNLSSLELGDSALYFCASSAGQGGNSPLHFGNGTRLTVT.